This TCR beta chain was sequenced for a study of post-analysis software for immune sequencing data. About the study: Relapsing-remitting, secondary progressive and progressive-relapsing forms of multiple sclerosis all featured among disease courses.

In the case of this clonotype: Its antigen is unidentified. This may come from a read error, since a much larger clone is one base off. Lacking the conserved final phenylalanine or tryptophan, this CDR3 likely reflects a read error.

Study findings and constraints: Batch-matched samples strongly co-clustered by F measure.

The authors incorporated unique molecular identifiers into the TCR beta cDNA libraries. T cells numbering 1 to 10 million yielded roughly 0.5 million cDNA molecules. TCRdb recomputed calls from the PCR reads with MiXCR, one row per CDR3 protein. The sample lists roughly 170,000 distinct CDR3 sequences; 25% to 35% were seen once. The sample comprised blood. This TCR was sampled from a girl aged 10 to 17 with multiple sclerosis.

DNA of the CDR3: TGTGCCAGCAGCTTGGGCGCGGGAGGGCCGGTAACTGGGGCCAACGTCCTGACTTGC. Translation: CASSLGAGGPVTGANVLTC. The V call is TRBV5-6, the J call TRBJ2-6, with TRBD2 identical over 9 bases. V trimming: 0 bases; J trimming: 2 bases; junction bases outside the gene matches: 9. CDR1 SGHDT and CDR2 YYEEEE come from the germline V gene. This CDR3 comprises 19 residues.